These 29 T cell receptor beta chains came from one sample sequenced in a study of T cell repertoires in ileal Crohn's disease. Some clones are missing from TCRdb's copy, which holds only in-frame ones; the method was immunoSEQ multiplex PCR. The sample lists about 11,000 clones, over 60% occurring once. Material: ileal tissue. These receptors were collected from an adult with Crohn's disease.

This clone has a single count. The chain has TRBV5-6 and TRBJ1-3; 8 nucleotides match TRBD1. CDR3 size: 16 residues. Germline V CDR1 and CDR2: SGHDT, YYEEEE. V shed 1 base, J shed 1 base, and the junction held 4 bases outside the gene matches. The CDR3 nucleotides read TGTGCCAGCAGCTTGCCCAGGGGGCAATCTGGAAACACCATATATTTT. Amino acids: CASSLPRGQSGNTIYF.

The gene calls are TRBV7-9 and TRBJ2-3; 9 bases are a match to TRBD2. Germline trimming cut 7 bases from V and 2 bases from J; bases unmatched to any gene: 10. The CDR3 has 16 amino acids. Germline V gene sequence: CDR1 SEHNR, CDR2 FQNEAQ (reference sequence). The CDR3 region is CASITYSGGHTDTQYF. The CDR3 nucleotides are TGTGCCAGCATTACATATAGCGGGGGCCACACAGATACGCAGTATTTT.

This clone showed up just a few times. The chain carries TRBV30 and TRBJ2-2, with D uncertain. Germline V CDR1 and CDR2: GTSNPN, SVGIG (reference sequence). The V end lost 2 bases, the J end lost 6 bases, and 16 bases lay between the germline ends. This CDR3 spans 15 amino acids. The CDR3 protein is CAWSPLELEAGELFF. CDR3 nucleotide sequence: TGTGCCTGGAGTCCGCTGGAACTCGAGGCCGGGGAGCTGTTTTTT.

This clone appeared a single time. CDR3 sequence: CASTLQGGAFF. CDR3 sequence (DNA): TGTGCCAGCACCCTCCAAGGAGGAGCTTTCTTT. The chain is built from TRBV6-1 and TRBJ1-1; no firm D call. Germline values: CDR1 MNHNS, CDR2 SASEGT. V lost 7 bases, J lost 10 bases, and 13 bases lay in between. CDR3 length: 11 residues.

Notes on this clone: The germline gene is not matched at one end of the junction; a read error may be the cause. The V gene is TRBV5-1, the J gene TRBJ1-2, with a possible D match to TRBD1 (5 bases). Germline CDR1 is SGHRS and CDR2 is YFSETQ. The CDR3 length is 14 residues. The CDR3 is CANSLDTSSYGYTF. The DNA of the CDR3 is TGCGCCAACAGCTTGGACACCTCCTCTTATGGCTACACCTTC.

The chain combines TRBV28 with TRBJ1-5, with D uncertain. Germline V CDR1 and CDR2: MDHEN, SYDVKM. The V end was cut by 6 bases, the J end by 3 bases, with 6 bases between. This CDR3 has 12 residues. CDR3 DNA: TGTGCCAGCAGCAGATACAATCAGCCCCAGCATTTT. Translating it yields CASSRYNQPQHF. The variable domain in full, with the rest retrieved from reference TRBV28 and TRBJ1-5, is DVKVTQSSRYLVKRTGEKVFLECVQDMDHENMFWYRQDPGLGLRLIYFSYDVKMKEKGDIPEGYSVSREKKERFSLILESASTNQTSMYLCASSRYNQPQHFGDGTRLSIL.

V gene TRBV10-3 combines with J gene TRBJ2-1; D is uncertain. In germline, CDR1 is ENHRY, CDR2 SYGVKD. Between the trimmed V and J ends, which lost 8 bases and 8 bases, there was a span of 16 bases. The CDR3 totals 13 residues. This CDR3 is CAISRPAKDEQFF. The CDR3 bases are TGTGCCATCTCTAGACCCGCGAAGGATGAGCAGTTCTTC.

The chain uses TRBV4-1 and TRBJ2-7; D might be TRBD2 (7 bases). V was cut by 0 bases and J by 1 base, with 10 bases left in between. The CDR3 is made up of 15 amino acids. The germline CDR1 and CDR2 sequences are MGHRA and YSYEKL. The CDR3 is CASSQEGGASYEQYF. The CDR3 nucleotides are TGCGCCAGCAGCCAAGAGGGGGGGGCGTCCTACGAGCAGTACTTC.

The rearrangement uses TRBV6-4 and TRBJ2-2; 7 positions agree with TRBD1. CDR1 and CDR2 from the germline V gene are MRHNA and SNTAGT. This CDR3 comprises 15 residues. V was clipped by 0 bases and J by 2 bases; unmatched bases: 0. The CDR3 reads CASSDSGGNTGELFF. The CDR3 nucleotides are TGTGCCAGCAGTGACTCAGGGGGCAACACCGGGGAGCTGTTTTTT.

This clone has just a few counts. The chain couples TRBV2 to TRBJ1-1, with 9 bases identical to TRBD1. CDR1 and CDR2 from the germline V gene are SNHLY and FYNNEI. V was clipped by 3 bases and J by 3 bases; unmatched bases: 5. The CDR3 is 15 amino acids. In nucleotides, the CDR3 is TGTGCCAGCAGTGATAACAGGGGGCGGGACACTGAAGCTTTCTTT. Its protein product is CASSDNRGRDTEAFF. Looking up the rest from reference TRBV2 and TRBJ1-1 gives the full variable domain: EPEVTQTPSHQVTQMGQEVILRCVPISNHLYFYWYRQILGQKVEFLVSFYNNEISEKSEIFDDQFSVERPDGSNFTLKIRSTKLEDSAMYFCASSDNRGRDTEAFFGQGTRLTVV.

The rearrangement joins TRBV6-5 to TRBJ1-1; D might be TRBD1 (6 bases). V was clipped by 2 bases and J by 4 bases, with 17 bases between them. This CDR3 is built from 16 residues. The V gene's germline CDR1 is MNHEY and CDR2 SVGAGI. CDR3 coding DNA: TGTGCCAGCAGTTACAACAAGTGGAGCAGGGGCACTGAAGCTTTCTTT. As protein: CASSYNKWSRGTEAFF.

J is TRBJ1-4 and V is TRBV27, with TRBD1 as a possible D gene (6 bases). The CDR3 is 16 residues long. Germline V gene data show CDR1 as MNHEY and CDR2 as SMNVEV (reference sequence). Trimming took 7 bases from V and 0 from J, leaving 15 bases between them. CDR3 residues: CASTPRGGATNEKLFF. The CDR3 DNA follows: TGTGCCAGCACCCCGAGAGGGGGTGCAACTAATGAAAAACTGTTTTTT.

This chain joins TRBV28 and TRBJ2-5, with 8 nucleotides matching TRBD2. Germline V lookup: CDR1 MDHEN, CDR2 SYDVKM. The ends lost 7 bases at V and 4 bases at J; junction bases unmatched: 14. CDR3 size: 16 residues. DNA for the CDR3: TGTGCCAGCATCGGCTGGAGTAGCGGGGTCTCAGAGACCCAGTACTTC. It is translated as CASIGWSSGVSETQYF.

This clone has only a few counts. This chain connects TRBV30 to TRBJ1-6, with a weak D call TRBD1 (5 bases). V gave up 5 bases and J gave up 6 bases, with 11 bases separating them. Germline V lookup: CDR1 GTSNPN, CDR2 SVGIG (reference sequence). The CDR3 runs 13 residues. As DNA, the CDR3 is TGTGCCTGGGGACAATCGCCTAATTCACCCCTCCACTTT. As protein: CAWGQSPNSPLHF.

The genes are TRBV2 and TRBJ2-7, with 8 bases fitting TRBD1. Germline V gene lookup returns CDR1 SNHLY and CDR2 FYNNEI. This CDR3 is 16 amino acids long. The V gene end was trimmed by 7 bases and the J gene end by 4 bases; junction bases not matched to a gene: 15. The CDR3 DNA reads TGTGCCAGCACCGGGGCCCAGGGGGCGTCGGTATACGAGCAGTACTTC. It yields the protein CASTGAQGASVYEQYF.

V gene TRBV19 combines with J gene TRBJ1-3; weak D call: TRBD1 (5 bases). Germline V lookup: CDR1 LNHDA, CDR2 SQIVND (reference sequence). The CDR3 is 14 residues long. Trimming stripped 3 bases from V and 5 bases from J, with 11 bases between. The CDR3 DNA reads TGTGCCAGTAGTATCGGCAGGGATCGAAACACCATATATTTT. As protein: CASSIGRDRNTIYF.

The chain recombines TRBV4-2 with TRBJ2-7, with TRBD2 identical over 11 bases. Trimming cost V 1 base and J 0 bases; bases outside gene matches: 8. This CDR3 has 18 residues. CDR1 LGHNA and CDR2 YNFKEQ come from the germline V gene. The CDR3 bases are TGTGCCAGCAGCCAAGTATCTAGCGGGGGGTTCCGCTCCTACGAGCAGTACTTC. It is translated as CASSQVSSGGFRSYEQYF.

This clone came up once. V usage is TRBV2 and J usage is TRBJ1-6, with no clear D. This CDR3 comprises 14 residues. V lost 6 bases and J 7 bases, leaving 13 bases between the germline ends. The V gene's germline CDR1 is SNHLY and CDR2 FYNNEI. CDR3 in DNA: TGTGCCAGCAGCAGCGGCAGGATAAATTCACCCCTCCACTTT. This sequence encodes CASSSGRINSPLHF.

The chain has TRBV4-1 and TRBJ1-1; D is unresolved. The germline V and J ends were trimmed by 4 bases and 1 base, with 16 bases remaining between them. Germline lookup yields CDR1 MGHRA and CDR2 YSYEKL. This CDR3 has 16 residues. CDR3 coding DNA: TGCGCCAGCAGCCGAATAATATTTCCCGGGAACACTGAAGCTTTCTTT. Protein sequence: CASSRIIFPGNTEAFF.

The chain couples TRBV29-1 to TRBJ1-1; the match to TRBD1 covers 9 bases. Trimming cost V 6 bases and J 6 bases; bases outside gene matches: 11. CDR1 is SQVTM and CDR2 is ANQGSEA in the germline V gene. The CDR3 consists of 14 residues. This CDR3 is CSVDFRDREAEAFF. CDR3 DNA: TGCAGCGTAGACTTCCGGGACAGGGAGGCTGAAGCTTTCTTT.

The chain uses TRBV30 and TRBJ1-5, with D unclear. V shed 0 bases and J shed 12 bases, with 12 bases lying between them. CDR1 and CDR2 (germline): GTSNPN, SVGIG (reference sequence). The CDR3 consists of 12 residues. CDR3 DNA sequence: TGTGCCTGGAGTGTACCCGGACTGCGCCAGCATTTT. Its protein is CAWSVPGLRQHF.

The chain combines TRBV11-3 with TRBJ2-7; 7 nucleotides align to TRBD1. This CDR3 is built from 13 residues. CDR1 is SGHNT and CDR2 is YENEEA in the germline V gene. The V and J ends lost 5 bases and 5 bases, in that order; junction bases with no gene match: 6. The CDR3 region is CASSPGTGDEQYF. CDR3 DNA: TGTGCCAGCAGCCCCGGTACAGGGGACGAGCAGTACTTC.

This clone has more than one count but fewer than ten. The gene calls are TRBV20-1 and TRBJ2-7; a weak D match, TRBD1 (5 bases). Germline V lookup: CDR1 DFQATT, CDR2 SNEGSKA (reference sequence). V dropped 4 bases and J dropped 2 bases, with 6 bases sitting between them. The CDR3 length is 11 residues. The CDR3 loop is CSATRAYEQYF. The CDR3 DNA reads as TGCAGTGCTACCAGGGCCTACGAGCAGTACTTC.

By share, this clone ranks as medium-sized. The rearrangement links TRBV30 to TRBJ2-7, with unresolved D. The V end lost 0 bases, the J end lost 0 bases, and 6 bases lay between the germline ends. This CDR3 comprises 13 residues. Looked up from germline, CDR1 is GTSNPN and CDR2 is SVGIG (reference sequence). The CDR3 here is CAWSVQLSYEQYF. The CDR3 DNA is TGTGCCTGGAGTGTACAGCTCTCCTACGAGCAGTACTTC.

J is TRBJ2-7 and V is TRBV5-4, with a weak D call TRBD2 (7 bases). The CDR3 consists of 15 residues. V was cut by 0 bases and J by 3 bases, with 13 bases left in between. The germline V gene encodes CDR1 SGHNT and CDR2 YYREEE (reference sequence). CDR3 bases: TGTGCCAGCAGCTTGGATGGCGGGGGCCTCTACGAGCAGTACTTC. Amino acid sequence: CASSLDGGGLYEQYF.

Comments on this clone: One end of the junction varies from germline; a read error may be responsible. The chain carries TRBV9 and TRBJ2-3, with 12 bases identical to TRBD2. CDR3 length equals 12 residues. The germline CDR1 and CDR2 sequences are SGDLS and YYNGEE. In DNA, the CDR3 is TGTGCCAGCAGCCACACTAGCGGGGGGTGGGATTTT. It encodes CASSHTSGGWDF.

This chain connects TRBV4-1 to TRBJ2-7; 9 nucleotides line up with TRBD2. CDR1 is MGHRA, CDR2 YSYEKL, per germline. V lost 0 bases and J lost 0; bases outside the gene matches: 6. This CDR3 has 17 residues. CDR3 bases: TGCGCCAGCAGCCAAGACGCTAGCGGGGACTTCTCCTACGAGCAGTACTTC. It codes for CASSQDASGDFSYEQYF.

V gene TRBV15 combines with J gene TRBJ1-2, with 8 bases aligning to TRBD1. The germline V gene encodes CDR1 LNHNV and CDR2 YYDKDF (reference sequence). The V segment lost 1 base and the J segment 2 bases; nucleotides outside the gene matches: 3. This CDR3 region has 15 residues. CDR3 DNA: TGTGCCACCAGCAGAGCGGACAGGGAGAACTATGGCTACACCTTC. It encodes CATSRADRENYGYTF.

The V and J genes are TRBV15 and TRBJ1-2; D is undetermined. There are 13 residues in the CDR3. Trimming left V 0 bases short and J 8 bases short, with 10 bases between. Germline V gene data show CDR1 as LNHNV and CDR2 as YYDKDF (reference sequence). DNA of the CDR3: TGTGCCACCAGCAGAGATTGGAGGGAAGGCTACACCTTC. It yields the protein CATSRDWREGYTF.